This T cell receptor beta chain was documented in a study of cytomegalovirus exposure and HLA in healthy donors. Healthy bone marrow donors made up the donor group. Concerning this clone itself: Its antigen is unidentified. The junction does not match germline at one end; this may be a read error.

Overall study results and limits: Later analysis associated a missense DCLRE1C variant with TCR beta V- and J-gene trimming. Later, an analysis found that common viral pathogens appeared to be linked with several of the most significant clusters. In vitro data verified a few CMV-associated chains as specific for CMV antigens.

PCR was performed using 60 Vbeta and 13 Jbeta primers. TCRdb's copy holds only in-frame clones and misses some; the assay was immunoSEQ multiplex PCR. This sample has about 190,000 clones, with roughly 80% found just once. Sample: PBMCs. The receptor comes from a woman aged 30 to 39 in good health and CMV-seropositive.

The CDR3, as DNA: TGTGCCAGCAGCCTTAGCGGGGGAACTTACAATGGGCAGTTCTTC. Translation gives CASSLSGGTYNGQFF. This chain links TRBV11-2 with TRBJ2-1; the match to TRBD2 covers 9 bases. The CDR3 sequence is 15 residues long. The germline V gene has CDR1 SGHAT and CDR2 FQNNGV. Looking up the rest from reference TRBV11-2 and TRBJ2-1 gives the full variable domain: EAGVAQSPRYKIIEKRQSVAFWCNPISGHATLYWYQQILGQGPKLLIQFQNNGVVDDSQLPKDRFSAERLKGVDSTLKIQPAKLEDSAVYLCASSLSGGTYNGQFFGPGTRLTVL.